A single sample gave rise to the 10 T cell receptor beta chains below, sequenced in a study of identical twins. TCRdb re-called the 5' RACE reads through MiXCR, storing one row per CDR3 protein. The data contain over 600,000 distinct CDR3 sequences, around 20% of them singletons. This sample also belongs to another study, concerning T cells expressing NK-cell markers.

Material: PBMCs. The receptors were sampled from a woman aged 18-30 years in good health.

This rearrangement joins TRBV2 to TRBJ2-3, with D possibly TRBD1 on 6 matching bases. The CDR3 length is 14 residues. Germline-derived CDR1 and CDR2 are SNHLY and FYNNEI. V was clipped by 6 bases and J by 1 base, with 11 bases between them. The CDR3 DNA reads TGTGCCAGCAGCACGAACAGGGGCACAGATACGCAGTATTTT. Amino acids: CASSTNRGTDTQYF.

V is TRBV10-1 and J is TRBJ2-7; 7 bases are shared with TRBD2. CDR3 length: 15 residues. Unmatched junction bases numbered 12, after V lost 3 bases and J lost 7 bases. CDR1 and CDR2 (germline): WNHNN, SYGVQD (reference sequence). The chain's CDR3 is CASSDADRVAGEQYF. CDR3 in DNA: TGCGCCAGCAGTGATGCGGACCGTGTAGCGGGTGAGCAGTACTTC.

The rearrangement uses TRBV7-3 and TRBJ2-1; D remains ambiguous. Germline CDR1 and CDR2: SGHTA and FQGTGA. The germline V and J ends were trimmed by 3 bases and 6 bases, with 15 bases remaining between them. The CDR3 has 15 residues. The CDR3 loop reads CASSFLPGYRNEQFF. Written as DNA, the CDR3 is TGTGCCAGCAGCTTCCTCCCCGGCTACCGCAATGAGCAGTTCTTC.

This chain joins TRBV29-1 and TRBJ2-4, with D perhaps matching TRBD2 (6 bases). Between the trimmed V and J ends, which lost 5 bases and 6 bases, there was a span of 14 bases. The CDR3 spans 13 residues. The germline V gene encodes CDR1 SQVTM and CDR2 ANQGSEA. CDR3 in DNA: TGCAGCGTTAGAGCGGCGGGAAGAAACATTCAGTACTTC. Amino acids: CSVRAAGRNIQYF.

V usage is TRBV6-5 and J usage is TRBJ2-5; tentative D call: TRBD1 (5 bases). The V gene lost 0 bases and the J gene lost 1 base, with 9 bases spanning the gap. The CDR3 spans 15 residues. Germline-derived CDR1 and CDR2 are MNHEY and SVGAGI. CDR3 coding DNA: TGTGCCAGCAGTTACTCCCCCAGGGCCCAAGAGACCCAGTACTTC. Residues: CASSYSPRAQETQYF.

This chain links TRBV5-1 with TRBJ2-5; 12 bases fit TRBD2. Germline V lookup: CDR1 SGHRS, CDR2 YFSETQ. The V segment lost 4 bases and the J segment 5 bases; nucleotides outside the gene matches: 12. CDR3 length: 17 amino acids. CDR3 amino acids: CASSTRLTSGSRETQYF. In DNA form, the CDR3 reads TGCGCCAGCAGCACCAGACTGACTAGCGGGAGTCGGGAGACCCAGTACTTC.

CDR3 DNA sequence: TGCAGTGCTAGAGTCCCCAATACACTGAACTACAATGAGCAGTTCTTC. It is translated as CSARVPNTLNYNEQFF. J is TRBJ2-1 and V is TRBV20-1, with no clear D. The CDR3 extends over 16 amino acids. Per germline, CDR1 DFQATT and CDR2 SNEGSKA (reference sequence). Trimming took 1 base from V and 3 from J, leaving 16 bases between them.

The chain carries TRBV3-1 and TRBJ2-7; D tentatively fits TRBD1 or TRBD2 (5 bases each). Germline V gives CDR1 LGHDT, CDR2 YNNKEL (reference sequence). The CDR3 consists of 13 residues. The germline V and J ends were trimmed by 4 bases and 7 bases, with 14 bases remaining between them. The CDR3 nucleotides are TGTGCCAGCAGCCGGGACGGATTAGGAGAGCAGTACTTC. Amino acids: CASSRDGLGEQYF.

This chain links TRBV6-1 with TRBJ2-1; 12 bases agree with TRBD2. With V trimmed by 6 bases and J by 6 bases, 12 bases remained unmatched. Germline CDR1 and CDR2: MNHNS and SASEGT. There are 17 residues in the CDR3. CDR3 DNA: TGTGCCAGCAGCTTTCTAGCGGGGGGGCGGGGCGGCAATGAGCAGTTCTTC. Its protein product is CASSFLAGGRGGNEQFF.

This clonotype was detected many times. The rearrangement links TRBV12-3 or TRBV12-4 to TRBJ1-3, with unresolved D. The V end was cut by 3 bases, the J end by 4 bases, with 16 bases between. The CDR3 has 16 residues. The CDR3 protein is CASSFLGGSIGNTIYF. CDR3 nucleotides: TGTGCCAGCAGTTTTCTCGGAGGATCGATCGGAAACACCATATATTTT.